The rows below give T cell receptor beta chains drawn from one sample of a study of cytomegalovirus exposure and HLA in healthy donors. The data were produced by immunoSEQ multiplex PCR, yet TCRdb's version contains in-frame clones alone and is incomplete. The sample shows roughly 110,000 clones, more than 60% of them seen only once. The specimen was PBMCs. These receptor sequences come from a female donor in good health and CMV-seronegative. CDR3s leave out the opening cysteine and the closing phenylalanine or tryptophan. Clone sizes are given selectively: once, few, many, or a class where the clone is expanded.

clone_size,v_call,j_call,cdr3_aa
once,TRBV27,TRBJ2-3,ASSKGGPADTQY
-,TRBV5-1,TRBJ1-2,ASSSDRLGYT
-,TRBV5-1,TRBJ2-7,ASSLELAGGLGYEQY
few,TRBV6-6,TRBJ1-1,ASTPGRGTLEAF
-,TRBV27,TRBJ2-7,ASGPNDNSYEQY
-,TRBV6-5,TRBJ1-2,ASTGLDLNYGYT
-,TRBV7-2,TRBJ2-1,ASSLDRGAYNEQF
-,TRBV7-3,TRBJ2-2,ASSPVLAGGNTGELF
few,TRBV5-6,TRBJ1-5,ASSFGGRAGQPQH
once,TRBV19,TRBJ1-1,ASSIGGARNTEAF
-,TRBV9,TRBJ2-4,ASSVGPGGGLNIQY
-,TRBV7-6,TRBJ2-5,ASSSSGALGEQY
-,TRBV7-8,TRBJ1-6,ASRTGSSSYNSPLH
-,TRBV19,TRBJ1-2,ASRYGGQLGGYT
-,TRBV11-2,TRBJ1-1,ASRSYTEAF
-,TRBV30,TRBJ1-2,AWSRDENYGYT
once,TRBV6-1,TRBJ1-2,ASSDHTGPPKSYT
-,TRBV7-3,TRBJ2-1,ASSLAGGYNEQF
once,TRBV11-2,TRBJ2-7,ASSGYGRQGKAYEQY
-,TRBV10-3,TRBJ1-2,ANRAGARYGYT
-,TRBV7-8,TRBJ2-7,ASSTKGGGGAYEQY
-,TRBV2,-,ASSVNYGYEQY
-,TRBV27,TRBJ2-7,ASSLLQGTYEQY
-,TRBV6-5,TRBJ2-6,ASSYSTGGANVLT
-,TRBV27,TRBJ1-1,ASSPRDREAF
-,TRBV2,TRBJ2-1,ASSDRGLAIGNEQF
few,TRBV4-3,TRBJ1-1,ASSQDPARAEAF
-,TRBV9,TRBJ2-2,ASSAEGGELF
-,TRBV6-1,TRBJ2-7,ASTPTGGADYEQY
-,TRBV5-1,TRBJ2-2,ASSRGLAGEMNTGELF
-,TRBV7-9,-,ASSPSSYEQY
-,TRBV19,TRBJ1-5,ASSILAPGSNQPQH
-,TRBV6-1,TRBJ1-4,ASNRDRGTEKLF
once,TRBV5-4,TRBJ2-2,ASSLGGGAFVTTGELF
few,TRBV5-6,TRBJ1-2,ASRSGISGLVGYT
once,TRBV19,TRBJ2-1,ASSIFGGEQF
-,TRBV5-4,TRBJ1-1,ASSSSTGRGLNTEAF
-,TRBV10-3,TRBJ1-1,ATTGRSGVRTEAF
few,TRBV6-1,TRBJ2-7,ASSEITGTGGFGQY
-,TRBV4-3,TRBJ1-1,ASSQDGQGNTEAF
-,TRBV2,TRBJ2-1,ASSEASHSGAHLNEQF